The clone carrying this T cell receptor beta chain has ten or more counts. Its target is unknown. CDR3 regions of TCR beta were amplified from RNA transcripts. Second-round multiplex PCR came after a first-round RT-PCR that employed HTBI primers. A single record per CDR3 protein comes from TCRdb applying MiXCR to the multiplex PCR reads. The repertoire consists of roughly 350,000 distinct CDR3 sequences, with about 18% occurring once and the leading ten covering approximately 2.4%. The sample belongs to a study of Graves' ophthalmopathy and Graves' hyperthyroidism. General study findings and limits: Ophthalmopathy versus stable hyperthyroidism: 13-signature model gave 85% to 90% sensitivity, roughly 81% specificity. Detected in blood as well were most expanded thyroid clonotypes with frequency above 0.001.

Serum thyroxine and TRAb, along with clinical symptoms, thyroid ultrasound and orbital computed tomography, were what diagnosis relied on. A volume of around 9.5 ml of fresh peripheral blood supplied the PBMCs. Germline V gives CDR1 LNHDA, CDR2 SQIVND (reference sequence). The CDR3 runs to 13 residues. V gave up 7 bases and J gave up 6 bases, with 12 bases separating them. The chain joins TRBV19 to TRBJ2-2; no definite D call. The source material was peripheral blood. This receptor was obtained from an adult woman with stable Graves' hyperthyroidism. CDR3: CASTKTLSGELFF. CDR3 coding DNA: TGTGCCAGTACCAAGACCCTCTCCGGGGAGCTGTTTTTT.